This TCR beta chain was sequenced during a study of vaccination effects on CD4 cells after COVID-19. Assay: immunoSEQ multiplex PCR; the TCRdb copy retains only in-frame clones and omits some. The table has 40,000 to 55,000 clones, 60% to 80% seen once; the top ten hold approximately 8.6%. In regard to this clone: Its cognate antigen is unknown.

Trimming pared 1 base from V and 7 bases from J, leaving 7 bases between. From germline, CDR1 is SEHNR and CDR2 FQNEAQ (reference sequence). This CDR3 contains 12 residues. Researchers isolated CD4+ T cells once approximately ten days of culture had elapsed. This chain links TRBV7-9 with TRBJ1-1; D gene uncertain. The sample was CD4+ T cells from PBMCs cultured without peptide, taken before COVID-19 vaccination. The receptor was isolated from a human donor who had a prior SARS-CoV-2 infection. The CDR3 sequence: CASSLVRGEAFF. The DNA for the CDR3 is TGTGCCAGCAGCTTAGTCCGGGGTGAAGCTTTCTTT.